This T cell receptor beta chain came from a study of T cells in Graves' hyperthyroidism and ophthalmopathy. It was RNA transcripts that yielded the amplified TCR beta CDR3 regions. The primer set for the first-round RT-PCR of the TCR CDR3 was HTBI. A single record per CDR3 protein comes from TCRdb applying MiXCR to the multiplex PCR reads. The table shows under 700,000 distinct CDR3 sequences, with approximately 44% occurring only once. This clonotype was observed many times. This CDR3 comprises 13 residues. V lost 4 bases, J lost 0 bases, and 7 bases lay in between. Germline V gene data show CDR1 as WSHSY and CDR2 as SAAADI.

Sample: peripheral blood or thyroid tissue (not recorded which). This receptor was obtained from a young woman with Graves' hyperthyroidism. J is TRBJ2-7 and V is TRBV10-2; D not certain. The CDR3 loop reads CASSGPSSYEQYF. The CDR3 DNA is TGCGCCAGCAGTGGACCCAGCTCCTACGAGCAGTACTTC.